The 4 T cell receptor beta chains presented below share a single source sample, sequenced in a study of cytomegalovirus exposure and HLA in healthy donors. Profiled with immunoSEQ multiplex PCR; TCRdb holds only in-frame clones, not every one. The repertoire includes roughly 60,000 clones, about 91% of them detected once, and around 1.2% sits in the top ten. The sequencing input was PBMCs. These receptors originate from a young woman in good health and CMV-seronegative.

This chain links TRBV5-1 with TRBJ1-1; TRBD1 aligns across 8 bases. V dropped 4 bases and J dropped 4; count of bases not matched to a gene: 12. The CDR3 extends over 16 amino acids. Germline values: CDR1 SGHRS, CDR2 YFSETQ. Here the CDR3 reads CASSPKSRGQGTEAFF. The CDR3 DNA reads as TGCGCCAGCAGCCCGAAATCCAGGGGGCAGGGCACTGAAGCTTTCTTT. Complete variable domain (other parts from reference TRBV5-1 and TRBJ1-1): KAGVTQTPRYLIKTRGQQVTLSCSPISGHRSVSWYQQTPGQGLQFLFEYFSETQRNKGNFPGRFSGRQFSNSRSEMNVSTLELGDSALYLCASSPKSRGQGTEAFFGQGTRLTVV.

This clone came up once. The V call is TRBV28, the J call TRBJ1-1, with 9 bases aligning to TRBD1. V shed 7 bases and J 5 bases; nucleotides not matched to a gene: 8. This CDR3 spans 14 amino acids. Germline V gene sequence: CDR1 MDHEN, CDR2 SYDVKM. As DNA, the CDR3 is TGTGCCAGCACTAAGACAGGGGGTTTTACTGAAGCTTTCTTT. Protein: CASTKTGGFTEAFF.

The CDR3 bases are TGTGCCAGCAGCGTAAGTGGTACAGGAAGACAAGAGACCCAGTACTTC. Amino acids: CASSVSGTGRQETQYF. The V gene is TRBV11-3, the J gene TRBJ2-5; D perhaps matches TRBD1 (5 bases). The germline gives CDR1 SGHNT, CDR2 YENEEA. V was clipped by 5 bases and J by 2 bases, with 18 bases between them. This CDR3 region has 16 residues.

The rearrangement links TRBV5-1 to TRBJ2-7, with TRBD1 matching over 9 bases. Germline CDR1 SGHRS, CDR2 YFSETQ. The CDR3 is made up of 13 amino acids. J lost 3 bases, V lost 4 bases, and 2 bases had no gene match. CDR3 sequence: CASSGTGRYEQYF. The CDR3 nucleotides are TGCGCCAGCAGCGGGACAGGGCGCTACGAGCAGTACTTC.